This T cell receptor (beta chain) emerged from a study of T-cell reconstitution after alpha-beta-depleted transplantation in children. The CDR3 is 14 residues long. Germline CDR1 reads SGHTA; CDR2 reads FQGNSA. Trimming removed 1 base at V and 4 bases at J, with 8 bases between. Using unique molecular identifiers, the investigators prepared the TCRbeta library. TCRdb analysed the PCR reads with MiXCR anew, one entry per CDR3 protein. In the table there are over 300,000 distinct CDR3 sequences, under 13% of which are singletons. This clonotype was sampled from a human donor who donated a stem cell graft to a child with acute lymphoblastic leukemia. The genes are TRBV7-2 and TRBJ1-5; unclear D gene. The sequenced sample was PBMCs from the stem cell graft donor, obtained from the stem cell graft. CDR3: CASSLGDLNQPQHF. The CDR3 nucleotides read TGTGCCAGCAGCTTAGGGGATTTGAATCAGCCCCAGCATTTT.